This TCR beta chain was captured in a study of cytomegalovirus exposure and HLA in healthy donors. Overall study context: The 666 first-cohort repertoires shared a platform with the 110 or so validation repertoires, as reported in a later analysis.

Data came from immunoSEQ multiplex PCR; TCRdb stores just in-frame clones and leaves some out. In the table there are approximately 170,000 clones, 91% of which are singletons. Whole-study findings and limits: Most TCRs appeared rarely, but some public TCRs recurred in many donors. A few chains tied to CMV proved CMV antigen-specific in vitro. Diagnosis of cytomegalovirus status made by the classifier reportedly showed high specificity and sensitivity.

This clone appeared once. The target antigen is unknown. V was clipped by 1 base and J by 2 bases; unmatched bases: 6. The CDR3 consists of 17 residues. The germline V gene encodes CDR1 SGHRS and CDR2 YFSETQ. This rearrangement joins TRBV5-1 to TRBJ2-3, with 11 bases identical to TRBD2. Sequencing input: PBMCs. The TCR was taken from a woman between 18 and 30 years old in good health and CMV-seropositive. CDR3 amino acids: CASSLYMTSGDTDTQYF. In nucleotides, the CDR3 is TGCGCCAGCAGCTTGTACATGACTAGCGGGGACACAGATACGCAGTATTTT.